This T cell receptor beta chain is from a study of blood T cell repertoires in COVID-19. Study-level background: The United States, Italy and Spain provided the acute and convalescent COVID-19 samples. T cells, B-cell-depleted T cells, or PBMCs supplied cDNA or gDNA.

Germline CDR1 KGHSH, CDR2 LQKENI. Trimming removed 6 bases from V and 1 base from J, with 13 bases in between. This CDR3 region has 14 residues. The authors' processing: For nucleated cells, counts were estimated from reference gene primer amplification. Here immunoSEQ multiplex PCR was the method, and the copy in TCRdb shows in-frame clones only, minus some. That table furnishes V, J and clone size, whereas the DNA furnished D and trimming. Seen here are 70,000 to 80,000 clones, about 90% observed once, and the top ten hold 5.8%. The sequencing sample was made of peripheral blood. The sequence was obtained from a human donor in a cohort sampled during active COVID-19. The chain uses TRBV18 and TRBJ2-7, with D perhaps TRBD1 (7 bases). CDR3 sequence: CASSTGDRSYEQYF. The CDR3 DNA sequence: TGTGCCAGCTCGACGGGGGACAGATCCTACGAGCAGTACTTC.